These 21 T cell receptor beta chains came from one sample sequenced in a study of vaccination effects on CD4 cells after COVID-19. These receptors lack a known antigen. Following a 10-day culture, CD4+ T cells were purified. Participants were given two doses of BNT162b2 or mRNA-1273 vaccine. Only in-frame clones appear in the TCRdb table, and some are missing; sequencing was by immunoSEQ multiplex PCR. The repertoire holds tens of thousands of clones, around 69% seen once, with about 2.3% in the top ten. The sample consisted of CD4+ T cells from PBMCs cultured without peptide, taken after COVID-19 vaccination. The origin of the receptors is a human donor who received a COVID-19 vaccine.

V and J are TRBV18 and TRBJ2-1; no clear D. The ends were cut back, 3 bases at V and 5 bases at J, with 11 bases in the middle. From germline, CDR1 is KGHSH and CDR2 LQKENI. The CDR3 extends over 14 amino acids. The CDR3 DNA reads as TGTGCCAGCTCACCGCCTTCTGGCCACAATGAGCAGTTCTTC. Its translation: CASSPPSGHNEQFF.

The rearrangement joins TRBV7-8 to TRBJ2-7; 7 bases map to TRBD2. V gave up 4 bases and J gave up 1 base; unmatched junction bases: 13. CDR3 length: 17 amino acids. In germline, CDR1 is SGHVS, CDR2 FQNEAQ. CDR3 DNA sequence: TGTGCCAGCAGCTCGATAGCGGGCGGAGGTCGTTCCTACGAGCAGTACGTC. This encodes CASSSIAGGGRSYEQYV.

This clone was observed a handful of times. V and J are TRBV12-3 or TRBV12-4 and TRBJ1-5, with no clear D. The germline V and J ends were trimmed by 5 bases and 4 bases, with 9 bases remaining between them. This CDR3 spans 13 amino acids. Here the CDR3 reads CASSPWFNQPQHF. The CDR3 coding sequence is TGTGCCAGCAGTCCATGGTTTAATCAGCCCCAGCATTTT.

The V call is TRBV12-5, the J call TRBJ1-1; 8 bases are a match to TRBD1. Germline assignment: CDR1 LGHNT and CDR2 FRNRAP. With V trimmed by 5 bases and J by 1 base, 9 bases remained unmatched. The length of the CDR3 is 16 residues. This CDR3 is CASGAYDGTGNTEAFF. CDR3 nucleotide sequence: TGTGCTAGTGGTGCCTACGATGGGACAGGGAACACTGAAGCTTTCTTT.

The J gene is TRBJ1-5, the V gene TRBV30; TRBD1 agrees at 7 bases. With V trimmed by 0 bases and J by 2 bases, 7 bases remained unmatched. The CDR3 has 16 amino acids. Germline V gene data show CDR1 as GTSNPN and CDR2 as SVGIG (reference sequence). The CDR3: CAWSVGYRGGNQPQHF. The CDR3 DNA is TGTGCCTGGAGTGTCGGGTACAGGGGTGGCAATCAGCCCCAGCATTTT.

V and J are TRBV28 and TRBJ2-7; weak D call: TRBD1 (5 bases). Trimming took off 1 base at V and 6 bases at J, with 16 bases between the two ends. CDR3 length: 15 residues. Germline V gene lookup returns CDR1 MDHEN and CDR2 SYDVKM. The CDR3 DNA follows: TGTGCCAGCAGTTTATACCAAACAGGTTCAACCGAGCAGTACGTC. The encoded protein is CASSLYQTGSTEQYV.

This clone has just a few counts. The CDR3 DNA reads as TGTGCCAGCTCACCCCGGGGTAATAGCAATCAGCCCCAGCATTTT. As protein: CASSPRGNSNQPQHF. V is TRBV18 and J is TRBJ1-5; D uncertain. Germline loops: CDR1 KGHSH, CDR2 LQKENI. V lost 3 bases and J 0 bases, leaving 9 bases between the germline ends. This CDR3 contains 15 residues.

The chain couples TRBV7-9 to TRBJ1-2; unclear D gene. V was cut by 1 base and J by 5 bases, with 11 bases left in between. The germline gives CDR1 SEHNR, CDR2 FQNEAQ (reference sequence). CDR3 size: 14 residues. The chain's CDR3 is CASSLEADWYGYTF. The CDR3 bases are TGTGCCAGCAGCTTAGAGGCAGACTGGTATGGCTACACCTTC.

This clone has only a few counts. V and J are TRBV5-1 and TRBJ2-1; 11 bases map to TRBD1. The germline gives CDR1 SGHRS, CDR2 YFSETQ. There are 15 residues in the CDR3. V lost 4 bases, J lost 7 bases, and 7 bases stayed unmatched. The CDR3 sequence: CASSPGQGARNEQFF. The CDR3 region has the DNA TGCGCCAGCAGCCCCGGACAGGGGGCGCGGAATGAGCAGTTCTTC.

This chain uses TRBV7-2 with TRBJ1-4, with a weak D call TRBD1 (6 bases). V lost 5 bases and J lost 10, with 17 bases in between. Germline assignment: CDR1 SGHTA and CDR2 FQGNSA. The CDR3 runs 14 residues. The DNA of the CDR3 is TGTGCCAGCAGCCCGGACAGAGAGGCCGGAAAACTGTTTTTT. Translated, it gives CASSPDREAGKLFF.

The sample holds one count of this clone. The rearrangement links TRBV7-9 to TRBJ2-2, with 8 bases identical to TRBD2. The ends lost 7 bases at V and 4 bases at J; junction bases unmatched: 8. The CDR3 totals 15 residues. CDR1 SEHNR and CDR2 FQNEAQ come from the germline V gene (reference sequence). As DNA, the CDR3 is TGTGCCAGCACCCACGGGGGACTAGTCACCGGGGAGCTGTTTTTT. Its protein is CASTHGGLVTGELFF.

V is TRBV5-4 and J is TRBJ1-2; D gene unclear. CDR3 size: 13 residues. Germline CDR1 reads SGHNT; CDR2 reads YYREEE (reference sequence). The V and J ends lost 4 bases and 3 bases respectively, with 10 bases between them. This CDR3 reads CASSRARDYGYTF. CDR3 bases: TGTGCCAGCAGCCGTGCCCGGGACTATGGCTACACCTTC.

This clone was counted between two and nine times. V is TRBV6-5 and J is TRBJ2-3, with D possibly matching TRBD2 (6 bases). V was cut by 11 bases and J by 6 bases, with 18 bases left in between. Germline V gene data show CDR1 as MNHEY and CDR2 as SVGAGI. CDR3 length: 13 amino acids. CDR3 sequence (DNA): TGTGCCGTTCGGGGGACTTCTAAGGATACGCAGTATTTT. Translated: CAVRGTSKDTQYF.

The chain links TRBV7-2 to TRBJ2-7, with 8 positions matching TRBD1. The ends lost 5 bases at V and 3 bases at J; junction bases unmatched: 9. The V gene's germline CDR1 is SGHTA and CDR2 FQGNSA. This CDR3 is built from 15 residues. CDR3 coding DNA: TGTGCCAGCAGCACCACAGGGGGAACGTTCTACGAGCAGTACGTC. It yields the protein CASSTTGGTFYEQYV.

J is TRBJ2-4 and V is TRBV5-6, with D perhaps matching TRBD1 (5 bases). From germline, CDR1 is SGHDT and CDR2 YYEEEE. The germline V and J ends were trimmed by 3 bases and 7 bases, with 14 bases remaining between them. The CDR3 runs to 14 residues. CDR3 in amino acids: CASSSTRTRNIQYF. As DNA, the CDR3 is TGTGCCAGCAGCTCGACCAGGACAAGGAACATTCAGTACTTC.

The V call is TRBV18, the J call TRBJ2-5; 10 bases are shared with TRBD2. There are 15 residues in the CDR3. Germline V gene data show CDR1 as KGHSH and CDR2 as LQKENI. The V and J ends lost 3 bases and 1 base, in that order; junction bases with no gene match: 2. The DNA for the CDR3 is TGTGCCAGCTCACCTCTAGCGGGGGCCCAAGAGACCCAGTACTTC. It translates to CASSPLAGAQETQYF.

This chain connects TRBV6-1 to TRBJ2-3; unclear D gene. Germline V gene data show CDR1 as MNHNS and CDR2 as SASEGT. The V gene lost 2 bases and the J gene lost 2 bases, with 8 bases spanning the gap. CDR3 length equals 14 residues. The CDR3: CASSENQFTDTQYF. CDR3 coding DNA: TGTGCCAGCAGTGAAAATCAATTCACAGATACGCAGTATTTT.

In DNA, the CDR3 is TGTGCCAGCAGCCTGGGTACAGGCCAAGAGACCCAGTACTTC. Protein product: CASSLGTGQETQYF. The J gene is TRBJ2-5, the V gene TRBV3-1 (or the pseudogene TRBV3-2); weak D call: TRBD1 (5 bases). V was clipped by 4 bases and J by 1 base, with 10 bases between them. Per germline, CDR1 LGHDT and CDR2 YNNKEL (reference sequence). The CDR3 has 14 residues.

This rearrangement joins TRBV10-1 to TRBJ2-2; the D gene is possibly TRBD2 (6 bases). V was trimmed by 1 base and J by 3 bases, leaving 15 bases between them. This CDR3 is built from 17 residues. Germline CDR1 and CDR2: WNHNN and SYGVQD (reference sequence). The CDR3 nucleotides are TGCGCCAGCAGTGAGTTTTCAGGGACTGGCTACACCGGGGAGCTGTTTTTT. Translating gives CASSEFSGTGYTGELFF.

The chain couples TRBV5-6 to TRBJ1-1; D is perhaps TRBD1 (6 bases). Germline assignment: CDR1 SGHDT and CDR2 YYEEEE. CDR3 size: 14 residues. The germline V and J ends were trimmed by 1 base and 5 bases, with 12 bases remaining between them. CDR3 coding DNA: TGTGCCAGCAGCTTGAAAGGGGGTTTGACTGAAGCTTTCTTT. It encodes CASSLKGGLTEAFF.

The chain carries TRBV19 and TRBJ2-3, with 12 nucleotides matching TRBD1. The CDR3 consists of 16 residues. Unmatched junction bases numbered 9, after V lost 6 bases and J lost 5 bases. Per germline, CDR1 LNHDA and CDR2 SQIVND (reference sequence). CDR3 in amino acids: CASRRSGTGGLDTQYF. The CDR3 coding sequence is TGTGCCAGTAGACGCTCCGGGACAGGGGGCTTAGATACGCAGTATTTT.